This record concerns one TCR beta chain sequence. Its target is not known. It was with 60 Vbeta and 13 Jbeta primers that the PCR ran. The repertoire was sequenced with immunoSEQ multiplex PCR; TCRdb's copy has only in-frame clones and lacks some. The sample yields 90,000 to 120,000 clones, roughly 80% seen once. The data were taken from a study of cytomegalovirus exposure and HLA in healthy donors. Study conclusions and caveats: It is likely that the observed cluster of highly shared sequence variants was a sequencing artifact. Donors belonging to an Asian-associated ancestry cluster reportedly showed fewer N-insertions in productive TCRs than the approximately 670-donor mean, according to what a later analysis found.

The clonotype originates from a man aged 25-45 years in good health and CMV-seronegative. The sequenced sample consisted of PBMCs.

Written as DNA, the CDR3 is TGTGCCAGCAGTGGCCAGCCTGACTCCAAAAACATTCAGTACTTC. Translated: CASSGQPDSKNIQYF. The J gene is TRBJ2-4, the V gene TRBV28; D uncertain. Trimming stripped 5 bases from V and 2 bases from J, with 13 bases between. The CDR3 length is 15 residues. Per germline, CDR1 MDHEN and CDR2 SYDVKM. Full variable domain (remainder filled in from reference TRBV28 and TRBJ2-4): DVKVTQSSRYLVKRTGEKVFLECVQDMDHENMFWYRQDPGLGLRLIYFSYDVKMKEKGDIPEGYSVSREKKERFSLILESASTNQTSMYLCASSGQPDSKNIQYFGAGTRLSVL.